This entry features one T cell receptor (beta chain) sequence. Its specificity is not known. Relative to the germline gene, one junction end is altered; a read error may explain this. Four or five patients' CD4+ populations were sorted into CD25+CD127- cells. Alopecia areata patients gave lesional scalp punch biopsies and peripheral blood samples. A FACSAria was used to sort CD4+ and CD8+ T cells. These cells came from PBMCs. The sample originates from a study of CD8+ T cells in alopecia areata. Study-wide results and limits: Lesional scalp, notably in alopecia totalis/universalis, had clonality above that of normal scalp.

Reverse transcribed after extraction, RNA yielded cDNA as the sequencing template. The table came from immunoSEQ multiplex PCR; TCRdb's copy has only in-frame clones and leaves some out. The data hold tens of thousands of clones, with roughly 53% observed a single time. The CDR3 length is 11 residues. Germline V CDR1 and CDR2: DFQATT, SNEGSKA (reference sequence). Sequencing was carried out using CD4+ Tregs sorted from blood. This rearrangement joins TRBV20-1 to TRBJ1-1; the D is unclear. The receptor was isolated from a human donor with alopecia areata. The CDR3 loop reads CSAYRLPDAFF. The CDR3 DNA follows: TGCAGTGCCTACAGACTCCCTGACGCTTTCTTT.